What follows are 30 T cell receptor beta chains derived from one specimen sequenced in a study of T-cell reconstitution after alpha-beta-depleted transplantation in children. Unique molecular identifiers were used to barcode this TCRbeta library. TCRdb reanalysed the PCR reads using MiXCR and keeps one entry per CDR3 protein. The sample lists under 750,000 distinct CDR3 sequences; 23% were seen once. This sample comprised PBMCs, mostly from graft donor cells, obtained 360 days after TCRalphabeta/CD19-depleted stem cell transplant. Receptors originate from a boy in the first two years of life who had a stem cell transplant for acute myeloid leukemia, so the T cells may come from the graft donor.

This clonotype was seen a handful of times. V usage is TRBV5-1 and J usage is TRBJ2-2; maybe TRBD1 (6 bases). V was cut by 2 bases and J by 2 bases, with 10 bases left in between. CDR3 size: 15 residues. Germline-derived CDR1 and CDR2 are SGHRS and YFSETQ. CDR3 amino acids: CASSFSGANTGELFF. CDR3 DNA sequence: TGCGCCAGCAGCTTTTCAGGGGCTAACACCGGGGAGCTGTTTTTT.

This clonotype was picked up a small number of times. This chain uses TRBV9 with TRBJ2-1; D gene uncertain. The CDR3 runs to 13 residues. Germline V gene lookup returns CDR1 SGDLS and CDR2 YYNGEE. Trimming removed 3 bases from V and 7 bases from J, with 11 bases in between. The chain's CDR3 is CASSAGVTNEQFF. CDR3 bases: TGTGCCAGCAGCGCGGGCGTCACGAATGAGCAGTTCTTC.

This clonotype was seen just once. The chain recombines TRBV7-3 with TRBJ1-2; possible D gene TRBD1, 6 bases. Trimming took off 5 bases at V and 7 bases at J, with 11 bases between the two ends. Germline V gene data show CDR1 as SGHTA and CDR2 as FQGTGA. This CDR3 comprises 12 residues. The CDR3 loop reads CASSSLRGGYTF. DNA for the CDR3: TGTGCCAGCAGCAGCCTCAGGGGTGGCTACACCTTC.

This clonotype was seen many times. CDR3 nucleotide sequence: TGTGCCAGCAGCACAGGGACACTTTATGGCTACACCTTC. It is translated as CASSTGTLYGYTF. The rearrangement uses TRBV7-9 and TRBJ1-2; D perhaps matches TRBD1 (6 bases). CDR1 SEHNR and CDR2 FQNEAQ come from the germline V gene (reference sequence). The CDR3 is 13 residues long. V was trimmed by 5 bases and J by 5 bases, leaving 12 bases between them.

The chain uses TRBV7-2 and TRBJ1-5; D is unresolved. There are 13 residues in the CDR3. Germline V gene data show CDR1 as SGHTA and CDR2 as FQGNSA. The V end lost 3 bases, the J end lost 5 bases, and 8 bases lay between the germline ends. The DNA for the CDR3 is TGTGCCAGCAGCTTCCGGGATCATCAGCCCCAGCATTTT. This codes for CASSFRDHQPQHF. Combining the CDR3 with reference TRBV7-2 and TRBJ1-5 gives the whole variable domain GAGVSQSPSNKVTEKGKDVELRCDPISGHTALYWYRQSLGQGLEFLIYFQGNSAPDKSGLPSDRFSAERTGGSVSTLTIQRTQQEDSAVYLCASSFRDHQPQHFGDGTRLSIL.

The rearrangement links TRBV7-2 to TRBJ2-5, with D unresolved. V was clipped by 4 bases and J by 8 bases, with 5 bases between them. In germline, CDR1 is SGHTA, CDR2 FQGNSA. This CDR3 has 10 amino acids. DNA for the CDR3: TGTGCCAGCAGCTCCGGTACCCAGTACTTC. Protein sequence: CASSSGTQYF.

This clonotype was observed many times. The chain combines TRBV5-1 with TRBJ2-1; D unresolved. Germline lookup yields CDR1 SGHRS and CDR2 YFSETQ. The CDR3 is 12 amino acids. Trimming stripped 8 bases from V and 5 bases from J, with 11 bases between. The DNA of the CDR3 is TGCGCCAGTACCCGGGCCAACAATGAGCAGTTCTTC. Protein: CASTRANNEQFF.

In DNA, the CDR3 is TGTGCCAGCAGTTTCATCGGACTTCCAAAGGGGTATGGCTACACCTTC. Translation: CASSFIGLPKGYGYTF. The rearrangement links TRBV12-3 or TRBV12-4 to TRBJ1-2; maybe TRBD1 (5 bases). The CDR3 extends over 16 amino acids. Between the trimmed V and J ends, which lost 3 bases and 5 bases, there was a span of 19 bases.

This clonotype was observed at least ten times. The chain recombines TRBV7-2 with TRBJ2-1; D might be TRBD1 (5 bases). The V and J ends lost 4 bases and 0 bases respectively, with 13 bases between them. The CDR3 extends over 16 amino acids. CDR1 and CDR2 (germline): SGHTA, FQGNSA. DNA of the CDR3: TGTGCCAGCAGCTCTAAACAGGTGAGCTCCTACAATGAGCAGTTCTTC. This translates into CASSSKQVSSYNEQFF.

This clonotype was seen only a few times. The chain employs TRBV4-1 and TRBJ2-1, with D hard to call. Trimming pared 1 base from V and 7 bases from J, leaving 17 bases between. This CDR3 is 16 amino acids long. Germline-derived CDR1 and CDR2 are MGHRA and YSYEKL. As DNA, the CDR3 is TGCGCCAGCAGCCAAGCCCCCGGGTCACTGGGGAATGAGCAGTTCTTC. This codes for CASSQAPGSLGNEQFF.

This clonotype was observed a few times. The V gene is TRBV15, the J gene TRBJ2-5; D remains ambiguous. The germline gives CDR1 LNHNV, CDR2 YYDKDF (reference sequence). V dropped 0 bases and J dropped 3 bases, with 5 bases sitting between them. The CDR3 contains 13 residues. The CDR3 region has the DNA TGTGCCACCAGCAGAGATAGGGAAGAGACCCAGTACTTC. Its translation: CATSRDREETQYF.

This clonotype was detected ten times or more. This sequence joins TRBV20-1 and TRBJ2-1, with D perhaps given as TRBD1 or TRBD2 (5 bases each). Germline assignment: CDR1 DFQATT and CDR2 SNEGSKA (reference sequence). V was clipped by 5 bases and J by 8 bases, with 16 bases between them. This CDR3 has 13 amino acids. CDR3 coding DNA: TGCAGTGCTGGCCCGGGACCTTCACATGAGCAGTTCTTC. Amino acid sequence: CSAGPGPSHEQFF.

CDR3 protein: CASSLGGATNEQFF. The CDR3 DNA sequence: TGTGCCAGCAGCTTAGGGGGGGCCACCAATGAGCAGTTCTTC. This sequence joins TRBV7-9 and TRBJ2-1, with D perhaps being TRBD1 or TRBD2 (6 bases each). Trimming removed 1 base from V and 6 bases from J, with 10 bases in between. Germline CDR1 is SEHNR and CDR2 is FQNEAQ (reference sequence). CDR3 length: 14 amino acids.

This clonotype appeared many times. V usage is TRBV20-1 and J usage is TRBJ1-1; D call uncertain. This CDR3 comprises 13 residues. The germline CDR1 and CDR2 sequences are DFQATT and SNEGSKA (reference sequence). Trimming removed 0 bases from V and 1 base from J, with 6 bases in between. CDR3 nucleotide sequence: TGCAGTGCTAGAGATCCGGGGAACACTGAAGCTTTCTTT. Its translation is CSARDPGNTEAFF.

This clonotype came up many times. V is TRBV11-2 and J is TRBJ1-2; D might be TRBD1 (5 bases). Per germline, CDR1 SGHAT and CDR2 FQNNGV. The length of the CDR3 is 16 residues. V lost 1 base and J 4 bases, leaving 16 bases between the germline ends. CDR3 sequence reads: CASSLAPTVLGYGYTF. CDR3 coding DNA: TGTGCCAGCAGCTTAGCCCCGACAGTTTTGGGCTATGGCTACACCTTC.

The rearrangement links TRBV20-1 to TRBJ2-5, with 9 bases lining up with TRBD1. CDR1 is DFQATT, CDR2 SNEGSKA, per germline (reference sequence). The CDR3 consists of 13 residues. Germline trimming cut 6 bases from V and 6 bases from J; bases unmatched to any gene: 8. For the CDR3, the DNA is TGCAGTGCAAGCCCGGGACAGGGAAAGACCCAGTACTTC. This encodes CSASPGQGKTQYF.

This clonotype was found many times. This CDR3 reads CATSRDPDGETQYF. In DNA, the CDR3 is TGTGCCACCAGCAGAGACCCCGACGGGGAGACCCAGTACTTC. The V gene is TRBV15, the J gene TRBJ2-5; D unresolved. V dropped 0 bases and J dropped 5 bases, with 10 bases sitting between them. There are 14 residues in the CDR3. The germline V gene has CDR1 LNHNV and CDR2 YYDKDF (reference sequence).

The chain uses TRBV7-7 and TRBJ2-2; 8 bases line up with TRBD1. CDR1 is SSHAT, CDR2 FNYEAQ, per germline (reference sequence). This CDR3 has 13 amino acids. V was pared by 8 bases and J by 1 base, with 0 bases of the junction left unmatched. CDR3 nucleotides: TGTGCCAGCGGACAGGGGAACACCGGGGAGCTGTTTTTT. The encoded protein is CASGQGNTGELFF.

This clonotype was detected many times. The V gene is TRBV7-9, the J gene TRBJ1-1; possibly TRBD1 for D (5 bases). V lost 5 bases and J lost 4, with 17 bases in between. CDR1 and CDR2 (germline): SEHNR, FQNEAQ (reference sequence). CDR3 length: 15 amino acids. CDR3 region: CASSPRWQGRTEAFF. In nucleotides, the CDR3 is TGTGCCAGCAGCCCACGTTGGCAGGGACGCACTGAAGCTTTCTTT.

J is TRBJ2-7 and V is TRBV5-4; D could derive from TRBD1 or TRBD2 (5 bases each). V lost 1 base, J lost 5 bases, and 19 bases lay in between. Germline CDR1 and CDR2: SGHNT and YYREEE (reference sequence). The CDR3 is 16 residues long. The CDR3 loop is CASSLFGSPGPHEQYF. DNA of the CDR3: TGTGCCAGCAGCTTGTTTGGGTCACCGGGACCTCACGAGCAGTACTTC.

The rearrangement uses TRBV5-1 and TRBJ1-2; 9 bases fit TRBD1. Germline trimming cut 4 bases from V and 4 bases from J; bases unmatched to any gene: 5. CDR1 is SGHRS and CDR2 is YFSETQ in the germline V gene. This CDR3 region has 14 residues. The DNA of the CDR3 is TGCGCCAGCAGCCCGGACAGGGGCGCCTATGGCTACACCTTC. Translated: CASSPDRGAYGYTF.

This chain links TRBV7-8 with TRBJ1-1, with D possibly matching TRBD1 (6 bases). The germline CDR1 and CDR2 sequences are SGHVS and FQNEAQ. The CDR3 loop spans 15 amino acids. V dropped 5 bases and J dropped 3 bases, with 16 bases sitting between them. CDR3 protein: CASSRHRVGDTEAFF. CDR3 in DNA: TGTGCCAGCAGCCGTCACAGGGTGGGGGACACTGAAGCTTTCTTT. Supplemented by reference TRBV7-8 and TRBJ1-1, the full variable domain reads GAGVSQSPRYKVAKRGQDVALRCDPISGHVSLFWYQQALGQGPEFLTYFQNEAQLDKSGLPSDRFFAERPEGSVSTLKIQRTQQEDSAVYLCASSRHRVGDTEAFFGQGTRLTVV.

The sample holds many counts of this clonotype. This rearrangement joins TRBV12-3 or TRBV12-4 to TRBJ2-1; D perhaps matches TRBD1 (6 bases). The V gene lost 0 bases and the J gene lost 5 bases, with 11 bases spanning the gap. This CDR3 is 15 amino acids long. DNA of the CDR3: TGTGCCAGCAGTTTAGCGGGGGCGCCGAACAATGAGCAGTTCTTC. This encodes CASSLAGAPNNEQFF.

The CDR3 loop reads CASTLTAPDTQYF. CDR3 nucleotide sequence: TGTGCCAGCACCCTTACAGCACCCGATACGCAGTATTTT. The gene calls are TRBV5-5 and TRBJ2-3; D gene uncertain. The V gene lost 6 bases and the J gene lost 6 bases, with 14 bases spanning the gap. CDR1 and CDR2 from the germline V gene are SGHKS and YYEKEE (reference sequence). There are 13 residues in the CDR3.

V is TRBV2 and J is TRBJ2-2; no clear D. Trimming took off 6 bases at V and 4 bases at J, with 9 bases between the two ends. This CDR3 has 13 residues. The V gene's germline CDR1 is SNHLY and CDR2 FYNNEI. The CDR3 loop reads CASSSRPTGELFF. The DNA for the CDR3 is TGTGCCAGCAGCTCCCGGCCCACCGGGGAGCTGTTTTTT.

The CDR3 nucleotides are TGCGCCAGCAGTTCTGCGGGGGGGCCTGAGCAGTTCTTC. The encoded protein is CASSSAGGPEQFF. This chain joins TRBV5-1 and TRBJ2-1; 9 nucleotides line up with TRBD2. Germline V CDR1 and CDR2: SGHRS, YFSETQ. Germline trimming cut 5 bases from V and 9 bases from J; bases unmatched to any gene: 6. This CDR3 comprises 13 residues. The full variable domain, rest sourced from reference TRBV5-1 and TRBJ2-1, is KAGVTQTPRYLIKTRGQQVTLSCSPISGHRSVSWYQQTPGQGLQFLFEYFSETQRNKGNFPGRFSGRQFSNSRSEMNVSTLELGDSALYLCASSSAGGPEQFFGPGTRLTVL.

This clonotype was seen repeatedly, ten times or more. This rearrangement joins TRBV7-3 to TRBJ2-3; 9 bases agree with TRBD2. The CDR3 loop spans 15 amino acids. V gave up 4 bases and J gave up 0 bases; unmatched junction bases: 2. Germline V gives CDR1 SGHTA, CDR2 FQGTGA. CDR3 protein: CASSSSGASTDTQYF. CDR3 in DNA: TGTGCCAGCAGCTCTAGCGGGGCTAGCACAGATACGCAGTATTTT.

This clonotype was seen ten or more times. V gene TRBV6-5 combines with J gene TRBJ2-3; 9 bases align to TRBD2. J gave up 5 bases and V 5 bases, and 5 bases lay outside the gene matches. The CDR3 covers 14 residues. From germline, CDR1 is MNHEY and CDR2 SVGAGI. The CDR3 DNA is TGTGCCAGCAGTATGCGGGGGGGCAAAGATACGCAGTATTTT. As protein: CASSMRGGKDTQYF.

The V gene is TRBV24-1, the J gene TRBJ2-1; D is undetermined. CDR1 and CDR2 (germline): KGHDR, SFDVKD. The CDR3 runs to 12 residues. The ends were cut back, 1 base at V and 9 bases at J, with 6 bases in the middle. The CDR3 loop is CATSDFNSEQFF. The CDR3 nucleotides read TGTGCCACCAGTGATTTCAACAGTGAGCAGTTCTTC.

This chain connects TRBV15 to TRBJ2-3; either TRBD1 or TRBD2 may supply D (5 bases each). The CDR3 runs 16 residues. V dropped 5 bases and J dropped 2 bases, with 17 bases sitting between them. The germline V gene has CDR1 LNHNV and CDR2 YYDKDF (reference sequence). CDR3 sequence (DNA): TGTGCCACCAGCTCCGAGGGGCTATTTGACACAGATACGCAGTATTTT. It is translated as CATSSEGLFDTDTQYF.